Below are 12 T cell receptor beta chains sequenced from a single sample in a study of CD8 T cells in ankylosing spondylitis. Points from the study as a whole: Ankylosing spondylitis blood appeared to be characterized by a TCR beta motif of eight highly homologous variants.

TCRdb fed the 5' RACE reads into MiXCR, producing one record per CDR3 protein. This sample has a few hundred thousand distinct CDR3 sequences, with around 19% found just once. Their antigens remain unidentified. Sequenced material: blood, either unsorted or a sorted T cell fraction (not recorded which). All receptors derive from a male donor with ankylosing spondylitis.

The chain recombines TRBV7-9 with TRBJ1-2; possibly TRBD1 for D (5 bases). CDR1 and CDR2 (germline): SEHNR, FQNEAQ (reference sequence). The germline V and J ends were trimmed by 1 base and 4 bases, with 7 bases remaining between them. The CDR3 spans 13 residues. This CDR3 reads CASSLGQPYGYTF. CDR3 nucleotide sequence: TGTGCCAGCAGCTTAGGACAGCCCTATGGCTACACCTTC.

The chain is built from TRBV12-3 or TRBV12-4 and TRBJ1-5, with 7 bases fitting TRBD1. The ends lost 5 bases at V and 2 bases at J; junction bases unmatched: 9. This CDR3 has 16 residues. The CDR3 protein is CASSHTGEMGNQPQHF. The CDR3 DNA is TGTGCCAGCAGTCATACAGGGGAGATGGGCAATCAGCCCCAGCATTTT.

This clonotype occurred a few times. The chain uses TRBV3-1 and TRBJ2-3; no definite D call. Germline V gene sequence: CDR1 LGHDT, CDR2 YNNKEL (reference sequence). The CDR3 runs 12 residues. Deletions cut 4 bases from V and 10 bases from J, with 12 bases between. The CDR3 region has the DNA TGTGCCAGCAGCCTCGGTCACTATGCGCAGTATTTT. Translating gives CASSLGHYAQYF.

This sequence joins TRBV12-3 or TRBV12-4 and TRBJ2-1; D gene ambiguous. Trimming stripped 5 bases from V and 0 bases from J, with 11 bases between. The CDR3 runs 15 residues. This CDR3 reads CASSPTPISYNEQFF. For the CDR3, the DNA is TGTGCCAGCAGTCCCACCCCAATCTCCTACAATGAGCAGTTCTTC.

V gene TRBV9 combines with J gene TRBJ1-5; D is uncertain. The CDR3 consists of 13 residues. CDR1 SGDLS and CDR2 YYNGEE come from the germline V gene. The ends were cut back, 0 bases at V and 5 bases at J, with 6 bases in the middle. In nucleotides, the CDR3 is TGTGCCAGCAGCGTAGACACCTATCAGCCCCAGCATTTT. It is translated as CASSVDTYQPQHF.

J is TRBJ1-2 and V is TRBV6-1; no clear D gene. Trimming took off 2 bases at V and 7 bases at J, with 5 bases between the two ends. Germline assignment: CDR1 MNHNS and CDR2 SASEGT. The CDR3 has 11 amino acids. CDR3 amino acids: CASSETGGYTF. In DNA form, the CDR3 reads TGTGCCAGCAGTGAAACGGGTGGCTACACCTTC.

The V gene is TRBV28, the J gene TRBJ2-1; a possible D gene is TRBD1 (6 bases). CDR3 length: 13 amino acids. CDR1 is MDHEN, CDR2 SYDVKM, per germline. V lost 4 bases and J lost 5, with 9 bases in between. CDR3 protein: CASSYRQDNEQFF. The CDR3 nucleotides read TGTGCCAGCAGTTACCGACAGGACAATGAGCAGTTCTTC.

The CDR3 nucleotides read TGTGCCAGCAGCCAAAGACAGGCGCAGCCACCCCTCCACTTT. It yields the protein CASSQRQAQPPLHF. The V gene is TRBV3-1, the J gene TRBJ1-6; possible D gene TRBD1, 6 bases. Trimming took 2 bases from V and 11 from J, leaving 13 bases between them. This CDR3 region has 14 residues. The germline V gene encodes CDR1 LGHDT and CDR2 YNNKEL (reference sequence).

This clonotype was counted between two and nine times. V is TRBV19 and J is TRBJ1-1, with D uncertain. CDR3 length: 15 residues. Germline values: CDR1 LNHDA, CDR2 SQIVND (reference sequence). Trimming stripped 6 bases from V and 2 bases from J, with 16 bases between. The CDR3 DNA is TGTGCCAGTAGCCCCCGGAGCGGGATTAACACTGAAGCTTTCTTT. As protein: CASSPRSGINTEAFF.

This clonotype showed up many times. The genes are TRBV15 and TRBJ2-1; D possibly corresponds to TRBD2 (6 bases). In germline, CDR1 is LNHNV, CDR2 YYDKDF (reference sequence). The CDR3 runs to 16 residues. V was trimmed by 3 bases and J by 0 bases, leaving 12 bases between them. CDR3 sequence: CATSRWVGSSYNEQFF. The CDR3 coding sequence is TGTGCCACCAGCAGGTGGGTCGGGAGCTCCTACAATGAGCAGTTCTTC. The full variable domain, its missing parts supplied by reference TRBV15 and TRBJ2-1, is DAMVIQNPRYQVTQFGKPVTLSCSQTLNHNVMYWYQQKSSQAPKLLFHYYDKDFNNEADTPDNFQSRRPNTSFCFLDIRSPGLGDTAMYLCATSRWVGSSYNEQFFGPGTRLTVL.

This clonotype was counted a few times. The chain is built from TRBV28 and TRBJ1-2, with D perhaps matching TRBD1 (6 bases). V was clipped by 6 bases and J by 1 base, with 12 bases between them. Germline V gives CDR1 MDHEN, CDR2 SYDVKM. The length of the CDR3 is 14 residues. CDR3 DNA: TGTGCCAGCAGGCGGGGACAACTTAACTATGGCTACACCTTC. Amino acids: CASRRGQLNYGYTF.

V is TRBV29-1 and J is TRBJ2-7, with 8 nucleotides matching TRBD1. The trim removed 4 bases at V and 4 bases at J, leaving 0 bases unmatched. This CDR3 has 11 amino acids. Germline values: CDR1 SQVTM, CDR2 ANQGSEA. The CDR3 DNA is TGCAGCGTTGGGACAGGGTACGAGCAGTACTTC. Translated: CSVGTGYEQYF.